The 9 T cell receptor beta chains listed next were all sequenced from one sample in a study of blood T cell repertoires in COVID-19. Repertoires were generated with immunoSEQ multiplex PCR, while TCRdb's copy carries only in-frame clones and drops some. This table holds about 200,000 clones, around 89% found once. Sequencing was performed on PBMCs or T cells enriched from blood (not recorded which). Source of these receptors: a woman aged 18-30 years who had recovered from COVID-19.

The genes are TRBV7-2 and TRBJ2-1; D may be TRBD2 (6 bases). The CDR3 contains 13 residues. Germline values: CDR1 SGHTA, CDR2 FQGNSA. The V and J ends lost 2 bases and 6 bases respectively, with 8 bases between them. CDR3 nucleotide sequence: TGTGCCAGCAGCTTATCGGGAGCCAATGAGCAGTTCTTC. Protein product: CASSLSGANEQFF.

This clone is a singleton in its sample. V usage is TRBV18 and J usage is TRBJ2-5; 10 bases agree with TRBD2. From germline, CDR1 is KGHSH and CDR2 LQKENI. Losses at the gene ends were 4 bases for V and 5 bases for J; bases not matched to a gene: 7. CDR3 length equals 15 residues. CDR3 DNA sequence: TGTGCCAGCTCACTAGTAGCGGGGGGACAGGAGACCCAGTACTTC. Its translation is CASSLVAGGQETQYF.

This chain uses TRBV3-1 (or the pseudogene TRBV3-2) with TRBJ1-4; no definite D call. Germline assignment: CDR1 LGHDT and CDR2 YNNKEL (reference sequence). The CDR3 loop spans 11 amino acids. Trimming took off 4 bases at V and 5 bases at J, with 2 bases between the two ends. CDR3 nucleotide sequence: TGTGCCAGCAGCCTAAATGAAAAACTGTTTTTT. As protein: CASSLNEKLFF.

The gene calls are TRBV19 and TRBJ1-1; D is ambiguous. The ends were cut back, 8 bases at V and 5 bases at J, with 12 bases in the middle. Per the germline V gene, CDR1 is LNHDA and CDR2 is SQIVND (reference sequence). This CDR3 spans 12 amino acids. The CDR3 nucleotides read TGTGCCAGTTGGACGGGAGGTACTGAAGCTTTCTTT. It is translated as CASWTGGTEAFF.

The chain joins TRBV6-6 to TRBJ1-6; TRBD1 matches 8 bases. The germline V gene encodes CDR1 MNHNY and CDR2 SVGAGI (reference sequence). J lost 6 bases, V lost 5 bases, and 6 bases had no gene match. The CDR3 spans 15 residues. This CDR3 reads CASSTTGGANSPLHF. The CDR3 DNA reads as TGTGCCAGCAGTACCACAGGGGGAGCTAATTCACCCCTCCACTTT.

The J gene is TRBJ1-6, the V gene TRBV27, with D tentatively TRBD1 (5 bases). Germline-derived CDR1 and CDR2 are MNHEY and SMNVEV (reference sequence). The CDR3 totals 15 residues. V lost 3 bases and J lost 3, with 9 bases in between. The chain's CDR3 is CASSLQGNYNSPLHF. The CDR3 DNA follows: TGTGCCAGCAGTTTGCAGGGCAACTATAATTCACCCCTCCACTTT.

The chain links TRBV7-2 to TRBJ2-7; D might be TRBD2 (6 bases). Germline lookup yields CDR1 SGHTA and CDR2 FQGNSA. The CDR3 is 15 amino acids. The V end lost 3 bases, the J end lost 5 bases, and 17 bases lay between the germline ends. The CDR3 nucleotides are TGTGCCAGCAGCTTGGGTTCTGGGGGGTCTGACGAGCAGTACTTC. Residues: CASSLGSGGSDEQYF.

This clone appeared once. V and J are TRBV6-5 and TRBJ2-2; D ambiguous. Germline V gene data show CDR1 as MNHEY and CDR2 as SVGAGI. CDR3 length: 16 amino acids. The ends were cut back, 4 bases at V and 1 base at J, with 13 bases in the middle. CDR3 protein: CASSLRIVLNTGELFF. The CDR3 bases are TGTGCCAGCAGTTTAAGAATAGTCCTGAACACCGGGGAGCTGTTTTTT.

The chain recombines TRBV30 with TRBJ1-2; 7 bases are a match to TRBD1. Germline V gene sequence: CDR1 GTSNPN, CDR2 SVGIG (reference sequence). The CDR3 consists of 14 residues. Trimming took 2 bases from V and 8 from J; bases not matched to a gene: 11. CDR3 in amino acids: CAWSTDRVSGGYTF. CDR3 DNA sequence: TGTGCCTGGAGTACCGACAGGGTAAGCGGCGGCTACACCTTC.